This T cell receptor beta chain was sequenced for a study of T cells in Graves' hyperthyroidism and ophthalmopathy. Overall study: At the time of initial diagnosis and before any treatment, peripheral blood was collected.

Study results and caveats: Before onset, by a median of approximately 5.9 months, the model predicted ophthalmopathy.

The CDR3 regions of TCR beta were amplified from RNA transcripts. Carried out on the TCR CDR3, a first-round RT-PCR used the HTBI primer set. MiXCR, run by TCRdb on the multiplex PCR reads, gives a single entry per CDR3 protein. The sample has about 480,000 distinct CDR3 sequences, around 14% seen once. Absent ophthalmopathy progression within 18 months defined stable Graves' hyperthyroidism. Recently diagnosed hyperthyroidism of less than 2 months' duration affected patients aged 18 to 65. This clonotype has more than one count but fewer than ten. The antigen remains undetermined. The TCR comes from a woman aged 18-35 years with Graves' hyperthyroidism. Sequencing used blood.

CDR3 protein: CASRPDPDEGGYTF. The DNA for the CDR3 is TGTGCCAGTAGGCCGGATCCCGATGAAGGTGGCTACACCTTC. The V and J genes are TRBV19 and TRBJ1-2; the D is unclear. Germline-derived CDR1 and CDR2 are LNHDA and SQIVND (reference sequence). Between the trimmed V and J ends, which lost 6 bases and 7 bases, there was a span of 18 bases. This CDR3 has 14 amino acids.